The present T cell receptor (beta chain) was sequenced within a study of shared T cell receptors in the human thymus. This CDR3 contains 15 residues. V was trimmed by 3 bases and J by 8 bases, leaving 17 bases between them. Germline lookup yields CDR1 MNHEY and CDR2 SVGAGI. TCRdb keeps only in-frame clones here, not all; method: immunoSEQ multiplex PCR. The sample includes 500,000 to 850,000 clones, more than 70% seen only once; the top ten take about 0.0094%. These data were likewise used in another study, on human thymus T cells. In that study: The source of the thymus tissue was resections taken during corrective heart surgery. Thymic as well as blood repertoires seemed to favor certain V and J genes unevenly. Highly overlapping thymic repertoires among unrelated individuals were reported in related research.

The receptor comes from a boy in the first two years of life with a congenital heart defect. This chain uses TRBV6-5 with TRBJ2-4; D not certain. The sample taken for sequencing was thymocytes. The CDR3 nucleotides read TGTGCCAGCAGTTATGGCGTCTCAGGTTTCTACATTCAGTACTTC. Amino acids: CASSYGVSGFYIQYF.